What follows are 16 T cell receptor beta chains derived from one specimen sequenced in a study of T cells after yellow fever vaccination. TCRdb reprocessed the 5' RACE reads via MiXCR and lists one record per CDR3 protein. Of some 670,000 distinct CDR3 sequences listed, more than 9% were seen once; the top ten hold under 15%. Sequenced material: PBMCs, taken on the day of the yellow fever booster vaccination. Every receptor here comes from a man aged 25-45 years who received the YFV17D yellow fever vaccine.

The chain joins TRBV10-3 to TRBJ1-5; no reliable D call. Germline V lookup: CDR1 ENHRY, CDR2 SYGVKD. This CDR3 region has 15 residues. Trimming pared 9 bases from V and 0 bases from J, leaving 15 bases between. CDR3 sequence (DNA): TGTGCCATTCTTATCGGGCTTTATAGCAATCAGCCCCAGCATTTT. Translation gives CAILIGLYSNQPQHF.

The chain links TRBV6-1 to TRBJ2-7, with D tentatively TRBD1 (6 bases). With 3 bases removed from V and 6 bases from J, the gap between germline ends came to 15 bases. The CDR3 is made up of 14 amino acids. Germline V gene sequence: CDR1 MNHNS, CDR2 SASEGT. The CDR3 sequence: CASSEPGQRPEQYF. DNA of the CDR3: TGTGCCAGCAGTGAGCCGGGACAACGGCCCGAGCAGTACTTC.

This clonotype was counted a few times. The chain couples TRBV29-1 to TRBJ2-7; 9 bases fit TRBD1. CDR1 SQVTM and CDR2 ANQGSEA come from the germline V gene. Trimming at V came to 3 bases and at J to 6 bases, leaving 6 bases not matched to a gene. The CDR3 totals 13 residues. In DNA form, the CDR3 reads TGCAGCGTTGACGTTACAGGGGGCTCCGAGCAGTACTTC. Its translation is CSVDVTGGSEQYF.

This clonotype was seen a handful of times. This rearrangement joins TRBV6-1 to TRBJ2-1, with 7 bases identical to TRBD1. The CDR3 has 17 residues. The germline gives CDR1 MNHNS, CDR2 SASEGT. J gave up 5 bases and V 3 bases, and 13 bases lay outside the gene matches. The CDR3 protein is CASSDPRDRVSDNEQFF. The CDR3 DNA reads as TGTGCCAGCAGTGACCCACGTGACAGGGTATCGGACAATGAGCAGTTCTTC.

This clonotype was picked up many times. The chain is built from TRBV5-1 and TRBJ2-1; a weak D match, TRBD2 (6 bases). V lost 1 base, J lost 9 bases, and 8 bases lay in between. CDR3 length: 12 residues. The germline V gene has CDR1 SGHRS and CDR2 YFSETQ. The CDR3 DNA follows: TGCGCCAGCAGCTTGTTGGGGGGTGAGCAGTTCTTC. Protein sequence: CASSLLGGEQFF.

V usage is TRBV20-1 and J usage is TRBJ2-2; 7 bases are shared with TRBD2. The CDR3 is made up of 14 amino acids. Germline V gene sequence: CDR1 DFQATT, CDR2 SNEGSKA (reference sequence). Unmatched junction bases numbered 3, after V lost 5 bases and J lost 0 bases. As DNA, the CDR3 is TGCAGTGCTCGTGGGAGGGCGAACACCGGGGAGCTGTTTTTT. Translating gives CSARGRANTGELFF.

The gene calls are TRBV7-6 and TRBJ2-5, with 8 bases lining up with TRBD2. The V and J ends lost 2 bases and 2 bases, in that order; junction bases with no gene match: 4. CDR1 is SGHVS, CDR2 FNYEAQ, per germline. The CDR3 runs 15 residues. The DNA for the CDR3 is TGTGCCAGCAGCTTAACCCGACTAGCGCAAGAGACCCAGTACTTC. Translation gives CASSLTRLAQETQYF.

V and J are TRBV20-1 and TRBJ2-3, with D perhaps TRBD2 (6 bases). Between the trimmed V and J ends, which lost 6 bases and 6 bases, there was a span of 16 bases. Per the germline V gene, CDR1 is DFQATT and CDR2 is SNEGSKA (reference sequence). The length of the CDR3 is 13 residues. In DNA form, the CDR3 reads TGCAGTGCACCGGGACTTGGATCTGATACGCAGTATTTT. The encoded protein is CSAPGLGSDTQYF.

The chain recombines TRBV20-1 with TRBJ2-3; D may be TRBD1 (6 bases). This CDR3 has 15 residues. The V and J ends lost 1 base and 5 bases respectively, with 16 bases between them. The V gene's germline CDR1 is DFQATT and CDR2 SNEGSKA (reference sequence). As DNA, the CDR3 is TGCAGTGCTAGAGTGCAGCCAGGGGCGCAAGATACGCAGTATTTT. Protein sequence: CSARVQPGAQDTQYF.

The chain recombines TRBV12-3 or TRBV12-4 with TRBJ2-5, with 7 bases that match TRBD2. The CDR3 contains 14 residues. J lost 1 base, V lost 6 bases, and 5 bases had no gene match. CDR3 protein: CASRGGTIQETQYF. The CDR3 bases are TGTGCCAGCAGGGGAGGGACTATCCAAGAGACCCAGTACTTC.

The chain combines TRBV7-9 with TRBJ1-2; 9 bases map to TRBD1. Losses at the gene ends were 2 bases for V and 6 bases for J; bases not matched to a gene: 1. The CDR3 contains 13 residues. The germline gives CDR1 SEHNR, CDR2 FQNEAQ (reference sequence). The DNA of the CDR3 is TGTGCCAGCAGCTTATACAGGGGGCATGGCTACACCTTC. Translation: CASSLYRGHGYTF. Together with reference TRBV7-9 and TRBJ1-2, the CDR3 gives the full variable domain: DTGVSQNPRHKITKRGQNVTFRCDPISEHNRLYWYRQTLGQGPEFLTYFQNEAQLEKSRLLSDRFSAERPKGSFSTLEIQRTEQGDSAMYLCASSLYRGHGYTFGSGTRLTVV.

This clonotype was detected only a few times. This chain joins TRBV29-1 and TRBJ2-5; TRBD1 is a possible D gene (5 bases). This CDR3 comprises 12 residues. In germline, CDR1 is SQVTM, CDR2 ANQGSEA. V gave up 4 bases and J gave up 1 base, with 7 bases separating them. The CDR3 region has the DNA TGCAGCGTTGCTGGGGCCCAAGAGACCCAGTACTTC. Amino acids: CSVAGAQETQYF.

This clonotype was counted a single time. The chain is built from TRBV5-1 and TRBJ2-5; D ambiguous. Germline V gene data show CDR1 as SGHRS and CDR2 as YFSETQ. V shed 6 bases and J shed 0 bases, with 15 bases lying between them. The CDR3 is made up of 15 amino acids. As DNA, the CDR3 is TGCGCCAGCAAACTGGGAACAACGTACCAAGAGACCCAGTACTTC. Its protein product is CASKLGTTYQETQYF.

This chain joins TRBV5-5 and TRBJ2-5; possible D gene TRBD1, 6 bases. In germline, CDR1 is SGHKS, CDR2 YYEKEE (reference sequence). V dropped 4 bases and J dropped 5 bases, with 18 bases sitting between them. CDR3 length: 15 residues. The CDR3 DNA is TGTGCCAGCAGCCGGGCCGGGACGCAGGGGGAGACCCAGTACTTC. Amino acid sequence: CASSRAGTQGETQYF. Full variable domain (outside the CDR3, taken from reference TRBV5-5 and TRBJ2-5): DAGVTQSPTHLIKTRGQQVTLRCSPISGHKSVSWYQQVLGQGPQFIFQYYEKEERGRGNFPDRFSARQFPNYSSELNVNALLLGDSALYLCASSRAGTQGETQYFGPGTRLLVL.

The chain is built from TRBV7-8 and TRBJ2-7; D is possibly TRBD1 (6 bases). V lost 1 base and J lost 6, with 19 bases in between. Germline CDR1 reads SGHVS; CDR2 reads FQNEAQ. CDR3 length: 16 residues. This CDR3 is CASSLERDIRLSEQYF. In DNA, the CDR3 is TGTGCCAGCAGCTTAGAGAGGGACATACGCCTCTCCGAGCAGTACTTC.

This clonotype was detected only a few times. The V and J genes are TRBV5-1 and TRBJ2-7, with D possibly being TRBD2 (5 bases). The germline gives CDR1 SGHRS, CDR2 YFSETQ. This CDR3 spans 14 amino acids. Trimming cost V 4 bases and J 3 bases, with 14 bases left between them. The CDR3: CASSLPDGNYEQYF. CDR3 bases: TGCGCCAGCAGCCTGCCCGACGGGAACTACGAGCAGTACTTC.